This is a list of T cell receptor beta chains from one sample in a study of T cells expressing NK-cell markers. For each CDR3 protein, TCRdb gives one entry from its re-call of the 5' RACE reads, without DNA. Its table lists some 440,000 distinct CDR3 sequences. Material for sequencing was blood T cells: a sorted CD56 or NKG2C T cell subset, CD4+ or CD8+ T cells, or bulk PBMC T cells (not recorded which). These receptors originate from a woman in her 50s in good health. CDR3s include the opening cysteine and the closing phenylalanine or tryptophan.

j_gene	len	v_gene	CDR3aa
TRBJ2-7	15	TRBV24-1	CATSDPTSARYEQYF
TRBJ2-1	14	TRBV20-1	CSATLHSSYNEQFF
TRBJ2-1	14	TRBV20-1	CSASLGTSGNKQFF
TRBJ2-1	17	TRBV12-3/TRBV12-4	CASSFSLAGSSYNEQFF
TRBJ2-7	14	TRBV6-6	CASSSSGRNYEQYF
TRBJ1-1	15	TRBV3-1	CASIKFGLVGTEAFF
TRBJ2-7	14	TRBV20-1	CSARSGRGRGEQYF
TRBJ2-1	15	TRBV20-1	CSAREAGGSYNEQFF
TRBJ2-2	17	TRBV6-5	CAATPWGGRWGTGELFF
TRBJ2-1	14	TRBV24-1	CATSARRQGNEQFF
TRBJ2-7	14	TRBV20-1	CSANRGLARYEQYF
TRBJ2-7	16	TRBV3-1	CASSAKGAGYAYEQYF
TRBJ2-5	13	TRBV12-3/TRBV12-4	CASSFAGRETQYF
TRBJ2-2	18	TRBV10-1	CASSESGAGYFDTGELFF
TRBJ2-3	16	TRBV6-1	CASAYESYPSTDTQYF
TRBJ1-1	16	TRBV7-3	CASSSRTGLLLTEAFF
TRBJ2-2	13	TRBV12-3/TRBV12-4	CASRPLNTGELFF
TRBJ2-5	13	TRBV21-1	CASSWRHQETQYF
TRBJ1-6	13	TRBV18	CASSPRDNSPLHF
TRBJ2-5	16	TRBV18	CASSPLQGGAQETQYF
TRBJ2-5	13	TRBV29-1	CSVEVRTAETQYF
TRBJ1-2	12	TRBV3-1	CASSHGAAGYTF
TRBJ2-3	16	TRBV5-5	CASSRPEAGGTDTQYF
TRBJ2-1	15	TRBV27	CASSLAGLGFNEQFF
TRBJ2-5	15	TRBV12-3/TRBV12-4	CASRTSGRRQETQYF
TRBJ1-3	18	TRBV4-1	CASSQGADVWPSGNTIYF
TRBJ2-3	14	TRBV20-1	CSARVGSDTDTQYF
TRBJ1-1	15	TRBV7-8	CASSVRDRVGTEAFF
TRBJ2-6	20	TRBV7-9	CASSLALSGTGDSGANVLTF
TRBJ2-5	16	TRBV3-1	CASSPARLVEKETQYF
TRBJ2-7	16	TRBV6-5	CASSYSRRSTGYEQYF